Listed below are T cell receptor beta chains from one sample, sequenced in a study of early T cells in non-severe SARS-CoV-2 infection. In TCRdb, the 5' RACE reads were re-called with MiXCR into one record per CDR3 protein. The sample yields more than 90,000 distinct CDR3 sequences, about 12% seen once. Material for sequencing was whole blood. The receptor set was obtained from an adult who was a healthcare worker with PCR-confirmed SARS-CoV-2 infection or an uninfected control (not recorded which). CDR3s include the opening cysteine and the closing phenylalanine or tryptophan. D genes are given only for firm matches. Rows give clone size only sometimes, using once, few, many, or a class for an expanded clone.

clone_size: many; d_call: .; j_call: TRBJ2-4; v_call: TRBV2; cdr3_aa: CASSAEGLAKNIQYF; cdr3_nt: TGTGCCAGCAGTGCGGAGGGGCTAGCCAAAAACATTCAGTACTTC
clone_size: .; d_call: TRBD2; j_call: TRBJ2-1; v_call: TRBV7-9; cdr3_aa: CASGLAGGAEQFF; cdr3_nt: TGTGCCAGCGGACTAGCGGGGGGTGCTGAGCAGTTCTTC
clone_size: many; d_call: .; j_call: TRBJ2-5; v_call: TRBV20-1; cdr3_aa: CSAGTHKETQYF; cdr3_nt: TGCAGTGCCGGGACACACAAAGAGACCCAGTACTTC
clone_size: .; d_call: .; j_call: TRBJ1-6; v_call: TRBV7-9; cdr3_aa: CASSLGTADNSPLHF; cdr3_nt: TGTGCCAGCAGCCTAGGGACGGCCGATAATTCACCCCTCCACTTT
clone_size: few; d_call: .; j_call: TRBJ2-3; v_call: TRBV5-6; cdr3_aa: CASARRGTDTQYF; cdr3_nt: TGTGCCAGCGCGCGACGGGGCACAGATACGCAGTATTTT
clone_size: few; d_call: .; j_call: TRBJ2-1; v_call: TRBV28; cdr3_aa: CASSPGSLLAYNEQFF; cdr3_nt: TGTGCCAGCAGCCCCGGGTCTTTATTAGCCTACAATGAGCAGTTCTTC
clone_size: many; d_call: .; j_call: TRBJ2-3; v_call: TRBV6-6; cdr3_aa: CASSSGTDTQYF; cdr3_nt: TGTGCCAGCAGTTCCGGCACAGATACGCAGTATTTT
clone_size: few; d_call: .; j_call: TRBJ1-1; v_call: TRBV28; cdr3_aa: CASMQNTEAFF; cdr3_nt: TGTGCCAGCATGCAGAACACTGAAGCTTTCTTT
clone_size: few; d_call: .; j_call: TRBJ2-7; v_call: TRBV5-1; cdr3_aa: CASSSYSGPGEQYF; cdr3_nt: TGCGCCAGCAGCTCGTATAGCGGACCAGGCGAGCAGTACTTC
clone_size: few; d_call: .; j_call: TRBJ1-1; v_call: TRBV20-1; cdr3_aa: CSAKSGARGLNTEAFF; cdr3_nt: TGCAGTGCTAAATCAGGGGCCCGAGGGTTGAACACTGAAGCTTTCTTT
clone_size: few; d_call: .; j_call: TRBJ2-2; v_call: TRBV11-2; cdr3_aa: CASSLTGNRVTGELFF; cdr3_nt: TGTGCCAGCAGCTTAACGGGGAACAGGGTCACCGGGGAGCTGTTTTTT
clone_size: .; d_call: .; j_call: TRBJ2-3; v_call: TRBV20-1; cdr3_aa: CSARDLRKSTDTQYF; cdr3_nt: TGCAGTGCTAGAGATCTGAGGAAAAGCACAGATACGCAGTATTTT
clone_size: .; d_call: .; j_call: TRBJ1-3; v_call: TRBV25-1; cdr3_aa: CASRDRASGNTIYF; cdr3_nt: TGTGCCAGCCGAGATCGAGCCTCTGGAAACACCATATATTTT
clone_size: .; d_call: TRBD1; j_call: TRBJ2-7; v_call: TRBV7-9; cdr3_aa: CASSLGLSGQGVTYEQYF; cdr3_nt: TGTGCCAGCAGCTTAGGGCTCTCAGGACAGGGGGTGACCTACGAGCAGTACTTC
clone_size: .; d_call: .; j_call: TRBJ2-2; v_call: TRBV7-2; cdr3_aa: CASSLVHGSSSGELFF; cdr3_nt: TGTGCCAGCAGCTTAGTACACGGAAGCTCTTCCGGGGAGCTGTTTTTT
clone_size: medium-sized; d_call: .; j_call: TRBJ1-5; v_call: TRBV7-6; cdr3_aa: CASSLETGSNQPQHF; cdr3_nt: TGTGCCAGCAGCTTAGAAACAGGGAGCAATCAGCCCCAGCATTTT
clone_size: .; d_call: TRBD1; j_call: TRBJ2-7; v_call: TRBV29-1; cdr3_aa: CSVIGDRAYEQYF; cdr3_nt: TGCAGCGTGATCGGGGACAGGGCCTACGAGCAGTACTTC
clone_size: few; d_call: TRBD2; j_call: TRBJ2-7; v_call: TRBV3-1; cdr3_aa: CASSQSPGLAFSEQYF; cdr3_nt: TGTGCCAGCAGCCAGTCTCCGGGACTAGCATTTTCCGAGCAGTACTTC
clone_size: many; d_call: .; j_call: TRBJ1-1; v_call: TRBV2; cdr3_aa: CASSGFRDGEAFF; cdr3_nt: TGTGCCAGCAGTGGATTCCGGGACGGTGAAGCTTTCTTT
clone_size: few; d_call: TRBD2; j_call: TRBJ2-2; v_call: TRBV3-1; cdr3_aa: CASSQVTSGGGELFF; cdr3_nt: TGTGCCAGCAGCCAAGTTACTAGCGGGGGAGGGGAGCTGTTTTTT
clone_size: .; d_call: .; j_call: TRBJ2-6; v_call: TRBV12-3/TRBV12-4; cdr3_aa: CASSLIRGSGANVLTF; cdr3_nt: TGTGCCAGCAGTTTAATTAGGGGCTCTGGGGCCAACGTCCTGACTTTC
clone_size: few; d_call: TRBD1; j_call: TRBJ2-7; v_call: TRBV6-6; cdr3_aa: CASSEGGLGSYEQYF; cdr3_nt: TGTGCCAGCAGCGAAGGGGGCTTAGGATCCTACGAGCAGTACTTC